One T cell receptor beta chain is described in this entry. Its antigen is still unknown. Unmatched junction bases numbered 8, after V lost 4 bases and J lost 1 base. This CDR3 has 16 residues. Germline CDR1 and CDR2: KGHSH and LQKENI. This specimen belongs to a study of shared clonotypes between healthy human individuals. General study points: Larger estimated richness was generally seen in naive subsets than in memory subsets.

The assay ran at deep level. Clones were read by immunoSEQ multiplex PCR, and TCRdb kept only the in-frame ones, dropping some. The repertoire holds some 1,600,000 clones, with 95% to 99% as singletons. The sequenced sample consisted of naive CD4+ T cells sorted from blood. Subset: CD45RA+ positively selected. This TCR derives from a man aged 25 to 45 in good health. This sequence joins TRBV18 and TRBJ1-1, with 8 nucleotides matching TRBD1. The CDR3 DNA reads TGTGCCAGCTCACAATCACAGGGGGGGAAGAACACTGAAGCTTTCTTT. Amino acids: CASSQSQGGKNTEAFF.